This is a list of T cell receptor beta chains from one sample in a study of beta chain features in type 1 diabetes. This table comes from immunoSEQ multiplex PCR, and its TCRdb copy is limited to in-frame clones, with some not included. The top ten hold roughly 0.035% of the sample, which has under 450,000 clones, around 13% seen once. Sequencing was performed on naive CD4+ T cells from blood. Every receptor here comes from a man aged 25-40 years in good health. The CDR3 runs from the conserved cysteine through the conserved F or W. Each record gives: V gene, J gene, CDR3 protein.

>TRBV9|TRBJ2-7
CASSAGVGRSSYEQYF
>TRBV7-2|TRBJ2-6
CASSESSGANVLTF
>TRBV7-3|TRBJ2-2
CASSLPDRGVGELFF
>TRBV5-4|TRBJ2-1
CASSEGTSARSHEQFF
>TRBV10-3|TRBJ2-1
CAISEGLPNEQFF
>TRBV11-1|TRBJ2-1
CASSLWGGTASSNEQFF
>TRBV5-6|TRBJ2-7
CASSVRQEQYF
>TRBV9|TRBJ2-3
CASSVGLARVPDTQYF
>TRBV6-6|TRBJ2-5
CASSYQPPGQETQYF
>TRBV9|TRBJ2-3
CASSVDGGRNTDTQYF
>TRBV29-1|TRBJ1-2
CSVEDLESIGYTF
>TRBV29-1|TRBJ2-2
CSAGTGGTGELFF
>TRBV13|TRBJ1-2
CASRQEMGYTF
>TRBV11-3|TRBJ2-5
CASSLDQRWSETQYF
>TRBV5-4|TRBJ1-1
CASSLQGRTEAFF
>TRBV4-3|TRBJ2-5
CASSQDLSGGGTETQYF
>TRBV18|TRBJ2-7
CASSPRSDASYEQYF
>TRBV27|TRBJ2-7
CASSLWLGGVYEQYF